One and the same sample provided the 2 T cell receptor beta chains below, sequenced in a study of human T cells and chemical hapten exposure. TCRdb reprocessed the RACE reads via MiXCR and lists one record per CDR3 protein. The repertoire holds some 59,000 distinct CDR3 sequences, with about 11% as singletons. This sample's time point: pre-sensitization, week 0. Indicated treatment: therapeutic diphenylcyclopropenone sensitization with weekly scalp DPC. The material sequenced was whole blood, taken in connection with sensitization to the hapten diphenylcyclopropenone (DPC). The receptors were gathered from a woman in her forties with alopecia areata. Some clones in this sample may be carry-over from other donors' samples.

This clonotype came up a few times. J is TRBJ1-1 and V is TRBV7-9; no reliable D call. V was cut by 2 bases and J by 2 bases, with 9 bases left in between. The length of the CDR3 is 14 residues. The V gene's germline CDR1 is SEHNR and CDR2 FQNEAQ (reference sequence). CDR3 protein: CASSLSGSNTEAFF. In nucleotides, the CDR3 is TGTGCCAGCAGCTTATCGGGCAGCAACACTGAAGCTTTCTTT.

This clonotype came up many times. The V gene is TRBV5-6, the J gene TRBJ2-7, with D possibly matching TRBD2 (6 bases). Germline assignment: CDR1 SGHDT and CDR2 YYEEEE. Trimming pared 2 bases from V and 5 bases from J, leaving 17 bases between. The CDR3 has 15 residues. CDR3 sequence reads: CASSFTTVGGNEQYF. The DNA for the CDR3 is TGTGCCAGCAGCTTTACGACTGTCGGGGGAAACGAGCAGTACTTC.